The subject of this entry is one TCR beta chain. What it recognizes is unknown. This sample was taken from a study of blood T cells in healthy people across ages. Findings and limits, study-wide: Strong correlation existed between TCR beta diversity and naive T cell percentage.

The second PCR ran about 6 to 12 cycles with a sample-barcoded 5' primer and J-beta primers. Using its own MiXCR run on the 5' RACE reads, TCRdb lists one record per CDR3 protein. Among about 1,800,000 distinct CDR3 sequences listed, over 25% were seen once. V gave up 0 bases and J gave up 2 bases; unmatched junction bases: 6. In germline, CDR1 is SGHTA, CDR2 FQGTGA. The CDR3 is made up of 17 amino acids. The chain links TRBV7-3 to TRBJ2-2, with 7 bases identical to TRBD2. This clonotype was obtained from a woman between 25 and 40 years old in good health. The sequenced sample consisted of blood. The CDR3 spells CASSLTGLGSNTGELFF. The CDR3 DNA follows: TGTGCCAGCAGCTTAACTGGACTAGGGTCCAACACCGGGGAGCTGTTTTTT.